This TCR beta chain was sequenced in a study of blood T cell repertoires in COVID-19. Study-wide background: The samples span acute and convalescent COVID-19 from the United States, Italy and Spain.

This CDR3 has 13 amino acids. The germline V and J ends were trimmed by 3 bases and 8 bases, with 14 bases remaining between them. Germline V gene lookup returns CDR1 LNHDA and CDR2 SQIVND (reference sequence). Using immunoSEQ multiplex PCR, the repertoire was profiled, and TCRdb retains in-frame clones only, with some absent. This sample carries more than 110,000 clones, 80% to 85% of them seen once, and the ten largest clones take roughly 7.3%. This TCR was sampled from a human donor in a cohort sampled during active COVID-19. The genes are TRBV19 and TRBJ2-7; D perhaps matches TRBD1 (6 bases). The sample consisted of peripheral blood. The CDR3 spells CASSIPQGLQQYF. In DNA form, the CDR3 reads TGTGCCAGTAGTATCCCCCAGGGGTTGCAGCAGTACTTC.